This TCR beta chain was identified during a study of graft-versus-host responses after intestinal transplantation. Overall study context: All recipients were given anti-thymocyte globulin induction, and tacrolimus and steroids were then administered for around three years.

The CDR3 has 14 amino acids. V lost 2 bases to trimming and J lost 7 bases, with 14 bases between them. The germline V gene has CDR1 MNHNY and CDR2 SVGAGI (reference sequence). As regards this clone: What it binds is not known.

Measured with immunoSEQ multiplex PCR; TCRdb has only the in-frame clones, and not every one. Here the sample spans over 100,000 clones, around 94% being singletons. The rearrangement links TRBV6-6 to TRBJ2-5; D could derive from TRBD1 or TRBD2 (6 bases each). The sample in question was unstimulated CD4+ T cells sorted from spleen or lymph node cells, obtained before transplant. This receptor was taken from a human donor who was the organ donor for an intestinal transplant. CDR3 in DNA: TGTGCCAGCAGTTACGTCGGGGGCGCGGGGACCCAGTACTTC. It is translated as CASSYVGGAGTQYF.